This T cell receptor beta chain was recovered during a study of T cell repertoires in cytomegalovirus infection. Study information: Recently identified HLA-C-restricted CMV epitopes were among the peptides used. Public signatures in TCR beta pointed to CMV infection and matching HLA type.

TCRdb passed the reads through MiXCR, listing each CDR3 protein once. The table includes 680,000 or so distinct CDR3 sequences, 30% to 40% detected once. Study-wide results and limits: It was HLA-C-restricted CMV-specific TCR beta clonotypes that dominated the response ex vivo. There were carriers of CMV plus the relevant HLA, and cumulative public TCR beta family frequency identified them.

Germline values: CDR1 MNHEY, CDR2 SVGEGT. This CDR3 is built from 15 residues. V was pared by 3 bases and J by 5 bases, with 16 bases between. Concerning this clonotype: The target antigen is unknown.

The sequencing used cultured PBMCs, collected from culture after CMV antigen stimulation. This clonotype was obtained from a human donor in good health (CMV status not recorded). Some clones in this sample may be carry-over from other donors' samples. V gene TRBV6-2 or TRBV6-3 combines with J gene TRBJ1-1; no reliable D call. CDR3 in amino acids: CASSYRWGRGTEAFF. CDR3 DNA sequence: TGTGCCAGCAGTTATCGTTGGGGTCGAGGGACTGAAGCTTTCTTT.